This T cell receptor (beta chain) was recovered during a study of neurological immune-mediated disorders. Whole-study findings and limits: Among expanded clones, no CDR3 amino acid sequences were shared across subjects, a pattern suggesting private repertoires in all groups. HTLV-1-associated myelopathy had the most TCR clonal expansion, while multiple sclerosis had the least, a level that fell below healthy controls.

Each TCR transcript was tagged with a 10-nucleotide random UMI during 5'RACE. TCRdb redid the calling of the 5' RACE reads with MiXCR, one entry per CDR3 protein. The sample shows roughly 100,000 distinct CDR3 sequences, 9.5% to 14% of them seen only once. Time point: longitudinal time-point 3. At least ten counts were recorded for this clonotype. Its antigen is not identified. Trimming removed 0 bases from V and 1 base from J; junction bases left unmatched: 2. The length of the CDR3 is 14 residues. From germline, CDR1 is DFQATT and CDR2 SNEGSKA (reference sequence). Sequenced: PBMCs. The clonotype originates from a female donor with HTLV-1-associated myelopathy (HAM/TSP). This chain joins TRBV20-1 and TRBJ1-1, with 7 bases that match TRBD1. The CDR3 nucleotides are TGCAGTGCTAGAGAAGGGGGCCCGAACACTGAAGCTTTCTTT. It is translated as CSAREGGPNTEAFF.